These T cell receptor beta chains were read from a single sample in a study of cytomegalovirus exposure and HLA in healthy donors. TCRdb keeps only in-frame clones here, not all; method: immunoSEQ multiplex PCR. The table shows about 91,000 clones, with under 75% occurring only once. The sequenced material came from PBMCs. These receptors originate from a human donor in good health. The CDR3 runs from the conserved cysteine through the conserved F or W. D genes are given only for firm matches. Clone size appears in some rows only: once, few, many, or a class for an expanded clone.

TRBV5-1	NA	TRBD1	TRBJ2-4	TGCGCCAGCAGCTCCGGGACAGGGGTGATAAACATTCAGTACTTC	CASSSGTGVINIQYF
TRBV5-6	NA	NA	TRBJ1-5	TGTGCCAGCGAGATGCGGTCGGGCAATCAGCCCCAGCATTTT	CASEMRSGNQPQHF
TRBV20-1	NA	NA	TRBJ2-1	TGCAGTGCCGAGGACTCCAATGAGCAGTTCTTC	CSAEDSNEQFF
TRBV19	NA	NA	TRBJ1-5	TGTGCCAGTAGTATGAATGGTCCAGGACAGCTTAATCAGCCCCAGCATTTT	CASSMNGPGQLNQPQHF
TRBV5-1	once	NA	TRBJ1-1	TGCGCCAGCAGCCCCCTAGGGGGGGTCACTGAAGCTTTCTTT	CASSPLGGVTEAFF
TRBV6-1	NA	TRBD1	TRBJ2-7	TGTGCCACTGGACAGGGCCACGAGCAGTACTTC	CATGQGHEQYF
TRBV2	NA	NA	TRBJ2-7	TGTGCCAGCAGTGTATTAGCCACCTACGAGCAGTACTTC	CASSVLATYEQYF
TRBV9	NA	TRBD2	TRBJ2-3	TGTGCCAGCAGCGCCCTACCACTAGCGACAGATACGCAGTATTTT	CASSALPLATDTQYF
TRBV19	NA	NA	TRBJ1-5	TGTGCCAGTACCGCCGGTGCCCAGCCCCAGCATTTT	CASTAGAQPQHF
TRBV5-4	NA	NA	TRBJ2-7	TGTGCCAGCAGCCTTGGAGGGACGGCGGGCACCTACGAGCAGTACTTC	CASSLGGTAGTYEQYF
TRBV30	once	NA	TRBJ2-7	TGTGCCTGGAGTAGCCGGGGTAACTACGAGCAGTACTTC	CAWSSRGNYEQYF
TRBV11-1	NA	NA	TRBJ2-5	TGTGCCAGCAGCCCCGGGACTGTCCAAGAGACCCAGTACTTC	CASSPGTVQETQYF